This T cell receptor beta chain was profiled in a study of blood T cell repertoires in COVID-19. In the study overall: Both acute and convalescent COVID-19 samples were obtained from the United States, Italy and Spain.

CDR3 length: 13 amino acids. V was trimmed by 4 bases and J by 8 bases, leaving 11 bases between them. Living in under 30 US areas, the participants were between about 18 and 90 years of age. Participant-given clinical history determined each cohort assignment. TCRdb's table, derived via immunoSEQ multiplex PCR, lists solely in-frame clones and lacks some. This table has 250,000 or so clones, 80% to 90% appearing once. This chain connects TRBV23-1 to TRBJ1-4, with D possibly TRBD1 on 6 matching bases. TRBV23-1 is sorted into the ORF group, with uncertain function. Source material: PBMCs or T cells enriched from blood (not recorded which). The sequence was collected from a middle-aged woman who had been exposed to COVID-19. The CDR3 reads CASSRGPWEKLFF. The CDR3 bases are TGCGCCAGCAGTCGGGGGCCTTGGGAAAAACTGTTTTTT.